This TCR beta chain was observed in a study of blood T cell repertoires in COVID-19. Study as a whole: The samples span acute and convalescent COVID-19 from the United States, Italy and Spain.

Some clones are missing from TCRdb's copy, which holds only in-frame ones; the method was immunoSEQ multiplex PCR. The data show over 80,000 clones, about four fifths seen once. The CDR3 has 17 residues. In germline, CDR1 is SGDLS, CDR2 YYNGEE. V was trimmed by 0 bases and J by 4 bases, leaving 18 bases between them. The chain couples TRBV9 to TRBJ2-3, with D tentatively TRBD2 (6 bases). The TCR originated in a woman of 80 years or more with active or convalescent COVID-19. Material: peripheral blood. The CDR3 protein is CASSVGGGAGIADTQYF. The CDR3 DNA is TGTGCCAGCAGCGTAGGAGGTGGGGCGGGAATTGCAGATACGCAGTATTTT.